This T cell receptor (beta chain) was captured by sequencing in a study of cytomegalovirus exposure and HLA in healthy donors. Sequencing was performed with immunoSEQ multiplex PCR; in TCRdb, only in-frame clones are kept and a portion is missing. The table includes about 200,000 clones, about 82% detected once. Among the approximately 110 subjects of the validation cohort, separate from the approximately 700-subject first cohort, were the donors. V dropped 6 bases and J dropped 3 bases, with 18 bases sitting between them. The CDR3 is 15 residues long. The germline CDR1 and CDR2 sequences are LNHDA and SQIVND (reference sequence).

The origin of this receptor is a woman aged 18-30 years in good health and CMV-seronegative. The chain uses TRBV19 and TRBJ2-7; maybe TRBD2 (6 bases). The sample was PBMCs. DNA for the CDR3: TGTGCCAGTAGGGAGGGCCATCAGGGTGTCTACGAGCAGTACTTC. This gives the protein CASREGHQGVYEQYF.